This T cell receptor (beta chain) was captured by sequencing in a study of OX40 agonist ivuxolimab in advanced cancers. Regarding the complete study: Ivuxolimab was a fully human IgG2 agonistic monoclonal antibody targeting the costimulatory receptor OX40 (CD134). The paper reports the monotherapy dose-escalation portion (N of about 50 patients) of the phase I ivuxolimab trial. Patients were allowed to have had prior anti-PD-1, anti-PD-L1 or anti-CTLA-4 therapy, and about 40% of the dose-escalation patients had been treated with checkpoint inhibitors. The dose-escalation cohort was over 70% male with a mean age of approximately 59 years, ranging from roughly 20 to 80. Intravenous ivuxolimab was administered to patients every 2 weeks at six dose levels: 0.01, 0.1, 0.3, 1.5, 3 and 10 mg/kg. Peripheral TCRbeta sequencing was intended to test whether TCR sequence diversity was altered and clonal T-cell expansion was caused by ivuxolimab. Of the approximately 53 patients in dose escalation, approximately 20 had hepatocellular carcinoma, some 15 had melanoma, 9 had renal cell carcinoma and 9 had head and neck cancer. Partial responses occurred in three dose-escalation patients: two with cutaneous melanoma and one with hepatocellular carcinoma.

As encoded in the germline V gene (reference sequence), CDR1 is GTSNPN while CDR2 is SVGIG. Reading from cysteine to phenylalanine, the CDR3 counts 13 amino acids. The only DNA kept is the CDR3, 39 bases in frame from the first base. General findings and caveats noted by the study authors: After ivuxolimab, more expanded clones were found on average in CD8+ T cells than in CD4+ T cells. Low levels of normalized T-cell clonal expansion were also seen in some patients who did not respond. At doses of 0.1 to 3.0 mg/kg, clonal expansion of both CD4+ and CD8+ blood T cells was observed from baseline to week 6. In the 0.1-3.0 mg/kg groups, partial responders were among the patients with the lowest normalized peripheral clonal expansion, particularly in CD8+ T cells. Which antigens the clonally expanded peripheral T cells were specific for was not determined.

With respect to this clone: What this receptor recognizes is not known. Base qualities are not recorded, but no much larger clone differs from it by a single base.

Genomic DNA was extracted from sorted cells for sequencing of the TCRbeta CDR3 region. The immunoSEQ Assay was used to sequence the TCRbeta CDR3 regions. In its TCRdb copy, this immuneACCESS table keeps in-frame sequences only and misses some clones. Where compared with another copy, unresolved V genes explain less than half of these, and the others have no known cause. In all, the sample holds 66,000 or so clones, and 75% to 80% of those were seen once. In total, the top ten clones hold 1.6% of the sample. The trial excluded patients who had a history of autoimmune disease or were on systemic immunosuppression. Peripheral blood for TCR sequencing was drawn from every dose cohort at baseline, at cycle 4 day 1 and at cycle 7 day 1. Samples came from an open-label, multicenter, first-in-human phase I dose-escalation trial of ivuxolimab. Adults with locally advanced or metastatic melanoma, renal cell, hepatocellular, or head and neck squamous cell carcinoma were enrolled in the trial. Before TCR sequencing, CD4+ T cells and CD8+ T cells from peripheral blood were sorted into separate populations.

Sequencing used CD4+ or CD8+ T cells sorted from blood, obtained in a trial of the OX40 agonist ivuxolimab. The TCR sequence derives from an adult with an advanced solid tumor such as melanoma, head and neck, liver or kidney cancer. This receptor chain uses TRBV30 and TRBJ2-5; TRBD1 matches 8 bases in the middle. The DNA end is more similar to TRBJ2-7, so the J call may be wrong. The CDR3 region has the sequence CAWRQGGTYEQYF. The DNA reads as follows: TGTGCCTGGAGACAGGGGGGAACCTACGAGCAGTACTTC.